This T cell receptor beta chain was sequenced during a study of blood T cell repertoires in COVID-19. This CDR3 has 14 amino acids. Germline loops: CDR1 SGHTA, CDR2 FQGNSA. Trimming shortened V by 5 bases and J by 2 bases, and 9 bases separated the two germline ends. The authors' processing: Amplification of reference gene primers provided the estimated nucleated cell counts. The protocol was immunoSEQ multiplex PCR, while the TCRdb copy is restricted to in-frame clones and leaves out a portion. That table furnishes V, J and clone size, whereas the DNA furnished D and trimming. Among 100,000 to 150,000 clones listed, 85% were seen once.

The sample was peripheral blood. This clonotype was sampled from a woman of 80 years or more with acute or convalescent COVID-19. This sequence joins TRBV7-2 and TRBJ2-2, with a possible D match to TRBD2 (5 bases). DNA of the CDR3: TGTGCCAGCAGCCCCGGACTTAACACCGGGGAGCTGTTTTTT. It specifies CASSPGLNTGELFF.